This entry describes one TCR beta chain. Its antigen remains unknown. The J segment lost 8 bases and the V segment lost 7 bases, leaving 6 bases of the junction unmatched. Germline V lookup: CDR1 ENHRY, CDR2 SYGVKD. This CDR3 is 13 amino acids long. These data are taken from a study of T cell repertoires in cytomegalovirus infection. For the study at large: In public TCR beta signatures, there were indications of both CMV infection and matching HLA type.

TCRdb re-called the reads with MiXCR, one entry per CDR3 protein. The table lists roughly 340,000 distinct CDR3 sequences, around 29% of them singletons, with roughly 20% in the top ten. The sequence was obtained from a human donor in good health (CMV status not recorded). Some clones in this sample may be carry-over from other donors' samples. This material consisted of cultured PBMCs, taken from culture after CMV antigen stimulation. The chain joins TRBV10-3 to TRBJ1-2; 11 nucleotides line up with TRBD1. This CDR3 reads CAITMGQGVGYTF. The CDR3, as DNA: TGTGCCATCACTATGGGACAGGGGGTCGGCTACACCTTC.